This is a list of T cell receptor beta chains from one sample in a study of response to subunit inactivated influenza vaccine. TCRdb passed the RT-PCR reads through MiXCR, listing each CDR3 protein once. The data hold 300,000 to 350,000 distinct CDR3 sequences, with 20% to 25% observed a single time. The starting material was PBMCs from blood, obtained roughly 20 months after vaccination. The origin of the receptors is a man in his fifties or sixties who received an inactivated influenza vaccine. Each CDR3 is given with its conserved first and last residue. The order of the fields is clone size, V gene, D gene, J gene, CDR3 protein, CDR3 DNA. D genes are given only for firm matches. Clone sizes are given selectively: once, few, many, or a class where the clone is expanded.

clone size: NA
V gene: TRBV27
D gene: NA
J gene: TRBJ1-1
CDR3 protein: CASRDTRNTEAFF
CDR3 DNA: TGTGCCAGCAGGGACACGAGGAACACTGAAGCTTTCTTT

clone size: few
V gene: TRBV5-1
D gene: TRBD2
J gene: TRBJ2-7
CDR3 protein: CASSLRAGGPYEQYF
CDR3 DNA: TGCGCCAGCAGCTTGCGAGCGGGAGGGCCGTACGAGCAGTACTTC

clone size: NA
V gene: TRBV15
D gene: NA
J gene: TRBJ1-4
CDR3 protein: CATSRDVGNEKLFF
CDR3 DNA: TGTGCCACCAGCAGAGACGTGGGAAATGAAAAACTGTTTTTT

clone size: many
V gene: TRBV7-9
D gene: NA
J gene: TRBJ1-1
CDR3 protein: CASSPGYTEAFF
CDR3 DNA: TGTGCCAGCAGCCCTGGGTACACTGAAGCTTTCTTT

clone size: few
V gene: TRBV7-9
D gene: NA
J gene: TRBJ2-5
CDR3 protein: CASSSGPGNQETQYF
CDR3 DNA: TGTGCCAGCAGCTCCGGGCCTGGTAACCAAGAGACCCAGTACTTC

clone size: NA
V gene: TRBV30
D gene: NA
J gene: TRBJ1-1
CDR3 protein: CVLADRSAEAFF
CDR3 DNA: TGTGTTCTGGCAGACAGGAGCGCTGAAGCTTTCTTT

clone size: NA
V gene: TRBV5-6
D gene: TRBD1
J gene: TRBJ2-7
CDR3 protein: CASSLAGTVPYEQYF
CDR3 DNA: TGTGCCAGCAGCTTGGCCGGGACAGTTCCCTACGAGCAGTACTTC

clone size: NA
V gene: TRBV18
D gene: NA
J gene: TRBJ1-2
CDR3 protein: CASSPPWGDGYTF
CDR3 DNA: TGTGCCAGCTCACCACCCTGGGGCGATGGCTACACCTTC

clone size: NA
V gene: TRBV20-1
D gene: NA
J gene: TRBJ2-2
CDR3 protein: CSARRDFHTGELFF
CDR3 DNA: TGCAGTGCTAGAAGGGACTTTCACACCGGGGAGCTGTTTTTT

clone size: few
V gene: TRBV10-3
D gene: TRBD1
J gene: TRBJ1-5
CDR3 protein: CAISKGQGGYQPQHF
CDR3 DNA: TGTGCCATCAGTAAAGGACAGGGGGGTTATCAGCCCCAGCATTTT

clone size: NA
V gene: TRBV27
D gene: TRBD1
J gene: TRBJ1-2
CDR3 protein: CASSFLLGTVNYGYTF
CDR3 DNA: TGTGCCAGCAGTTTTCTACTAGGGACAGTTAACTATGGCTACACCTTC

clone size: few
V gene: TRBV11-3
D gene: TRBD2
J gene: TRBJ2-2
CDR3 protein: CASSLTSGNTGELFF
CDR3 DNA: TGTGCCAGCAGCCTGACTAGCGGGAACACCGGGGAGCTGTTTTTT

clone size: many
V gene: TRBV5-1
D gene: NA
J gene: TRBJ2-1
CDR3 protein: CASSLGTGEQFF
CDR3 DNA: TGCGCCAGCAGCTTGGGTACAGGGGAGCAGTTCTTC

clone size: few
V gene: TRBV14
D gene: NA
J gene: TRBJ2-7
CDR3 protein: CASSQGMGKTYEQYF
CDR3 DNA: TGTGCCAGCAGCCAAGGCATGGGAAAAACCTACGAGCAGTACTTC

clone size: NA
V gene: TRBV24-1
D gene: NA
J gene: TRBJ2-1
CDR3 protein: CATSDDRPGQYNEQFF
CDR3 DNA: TGTGCCACCAGTGATGACCGACCCGGGCAATACAATGAGCAGTTCTTC

clone size: many
V gene: TRBV6-1
D gene: NA
J gene: TRBJ1-1
CDR3 protein: CASSWGQNTEAFF
CDR3 DNA: TGTGCCAGCAGCTGGGGACAGAACACTGAAGCTTTCTTT

clone size: NA
V gene: TRBV20-1
D gene: NA
J gene: TRBJ1-4
CDR3 protein: CSAVQGLNEKLFF
CDR3 DNA: TGCAGTGCAGTACAGGGACTCAATGAAAAACTGTTTTTT

clone size: NA
V gene: TRBV28
D gene: TRBD2
J gene: TRBJ2-3
CDR3 protein: CASILAGVGSTDTQYF
CDR3 DNA: TGTGCCAGCATCCTAGCGGGAGTGGGGAGCACAGATACGCAGTATTTT

clone size: NA
V gene: TRBV19
D gene: NA
J gene: TRBJ2-2
CDR3 protein: CASIEWTGELFF
CDR3 DNA: TGTGCCAGTATCGAATGGACCGGGGAGCTGTTTTTT

clone size: NA
V gene: TRBV5-1
D gene: NA
J gene: TRBJ1-2
CDR3 protein: CASSLPTEYGYTF
CDR3 DNA: TGCGCCAGCAGCCTCCCGACAGAGTATGGCTACACCTTC

clone size: few
V gene: TRBV5-5
D gene: NA
J gene: TRBJ1-2
CDR3 protein: CASSSEGWIVGYTF
CDR3 DNA: TGTGCCAGCAGCTCCGAGGGTTGGATTGTTGGCTACACCTTC

clone size: NA
V gene: TRBV7-2
D gene: NA
J gene: TRBJ2-1
CDR3 protein: CASSPRTYNEQFF
CDR3 DNA: TGTGCCAGCAGCCCGCGGACGTACAATGAGCAGTTCTTC

clone size: NA
V gene: TRBV5-1
D gene: TRBD1
J gene: TRBJ1-1
CDR3 protein: CAISLDRGTNTEAFF
CDR3 DNA: TGCGCCATCAGCTTGGACAGGGGGACGAACACTGAAGCTTTCTTT

clone size: NA
V gene: TRBV10-2
D gene: TRBD2
J gene: TRBJ2-1
CDR3 protein: CASSRTSGRAVGGEQFF
CDR3 DNA: TGCGCCAGCAGCAGGACTAGCGGGAGGGCCGTCGGGGGTGAGCAGTTCTTC

clone size: many
V gene: TRBV7-2
D gene: NA
J gene: TRBJ1-1
CDR3 protein: CASSIRGARTEAFF
CDR3 DNA: TGTGCCAGCAGCATCAGGGGCGCTCGTACTGAAGCTTTCTTT

clone size: NA
V gene: TRBV6-1
D gene: TRBD1
J gene: TRBJ1-4
CDR3 protein: CASADDRVLSEEKLFF
CDR3 DNA: TGTGCCAGCGCCGACGACAGGGTGTTGTCGGAAGAAAAACTGTTTTTT

clone size: NA
V gene: TRBV2
D gene: NA
J gene: TRBJ2-1
CDR3 protein: CASRNRAVGGEQFF
CDR3 DNA: TGTGCCAGCCGGAATCGAGCCGTCGGTGGCGAGCAGTTCTTC

clone size: NA
V gene: TRBV7-9
D gene: NA
J gene: TRBJ2-7
CDR3 protein: CASSLFLSEQYF
CDR3 DNA: TGTGCCAGCAGCTTATTCCTCTCCGAGCAGTACTTC

clone size: few
V gene: TRBV18
D gene: NA
J gene: TRBJ1-5
CDR3 protein: CASSPGRVGQPQHF
CDR3 DNA: TGTGCCAGCTCCCCCGGGAGGGTGGGCCAGCCCCAGCATTTT

clone size: few
V gene: TRBV5-4
D gene: TRBD1
J gene: TRBJ1-2
CDR3 protein: CASSPEGQAYGYTF
CDR3 DNA: TGTGCCAGCAGTCCTGAAGGACAGGCGTATGGCTACACCTTC

clone size: few
V gene: TRBV7-9
D gene: NA
J gene: TRBJ1-1
CDR3 protein: CASSEDSPWGAFF
CDR3 DNA: TGTGCCAGCAGCGAGGACAGTCCTTGGGGAGCTTTCTTT

clone size: NA
V gene: TRBV11-2
D gene: NA
J gene: TRBJ2-3
CDR3 protein: CASSLGGGTATDTQYF
CDR3 DNA: TGTGCCAGCAGCCTCGGCGGGGGGACAGCCACAGATACGCAGTATTTT

clone size: few
V gene: TRBV20-1
D gene: NA
J gene: TRBJ1-2
CDR3 protein: CSARIRRPGRTPSRLLNYGYTF
CDR3 DNA: TGCAGTGCTAGGATCCGACGGCCAGGGAGAACACCCAGTCGGTTGCTTAACTATGGCTACACCTTC

clone size: NA
V gene: TRBV11-2
D gene: NA
J gene: TRBJ1-2
CDR3 protein: CASSLTQANYGYTF
CDR3 DNA: TGTGCCAGCAGCTTAACGCAAGCTAACTATGGCTACACCTTC

clone size: many
V gene: TRBV29-1
D gene: NA
J gene: TRBJ1-1
CDR3 protein: CSADRLNTEAFF
CDR3 DNA: TGCAGCGCTGACAGGCTGAACACTGAAGCTTTCTTT

clone size: few
V gene: TRBV19
D gene: NA
J gene: TRBJ1-6
CDR3 protein: CASSIGRRARSGSPLHF
CDR3 DNA: TGTGCCAGTAGTATAGGAAGACGGGCACGATCGGGTTCACCCCTCCACTTT

clone size: NA
V gene: TRBV11-2
D gene: TRBD1
J gene: TRBJ1-1
CDR3 protein: CASSFYRGGTEAFF
CDR3 DNA: TGTGCCAGCAGCTTTTACAGGGGGGGCACTGAAGCTTTCTTT

clone size: NA
V gene: TRBV20-1
D gene: TRBD2
J gene: TRBJ2-3
CDR3 protein: CSATTSGHPDTQYF
CDR3 DNA: TGCAGTGCGACGACTAGCGGGCACCCAGATACGCAGTATTTT

clone size: NA
V gene: TRBV18
D gene: NA
J gene: TRBJ1-5
CDR3 protein: CASSPGLDQPQHF
CDR3 DNA: TGTGCCAGCTCACCAGGGTTGGATCAGCCCCAGCATTTT

clone size: NA
V gene: TRBV7-2
D gene: NA
J gene: TRBJ2-3
CDR3 protein: CASSSFGNTQYF
CDR3 DNA: TGTGCCAGCAGCTCCTTTGGTAATACGCAGTATTTT

clone size: many
V gene: TRBV19
D gene: NA
J gene: TRBJ1-2
CDR3 protein: CASSSAGAPTIYGYTF
CDR3 DNA: TGTGCCAGTAGTTCGGCCGGGGCCCCTACGATTTATGGCTACACCTTC

clone size: NA
V gene: TRBV28
D gene: TRBD1
J gene: TRBJ2-7
CDR3 protein: CASSLDRAPHEQYF
CDR3 DNA: TGTGCCAGCAGCCTGGACAGGGCCCCCCACGAGCAGTACTTC

clone size: NA
V gene: TRBV21-1
D gene: NA
J gene: TRBJ2-5
CDR3 protein: CASNANPGHLQETQYF
CDR3 DNA: TGTGCCAGCAACGCAAACCCGGGACACCTCCAAGAGACCCAGTACTTC

clone size: many
V gene: TRBV12-3/TRBV12-4
D gene: NA
J gene: TRBJ2-5
CDR3 protein: CASSLGGPQETQYF
CDR3 DNA: TGTGCCAGCAGTTTAGGGGGCCCCCAAGAGACCCAGTACTTC

clone size: few
V gene: TRBV12-3/TRBV12-4
D gene: NA
J gene: TRBJ2-1
CDR3 protein: CASTKRGGSYNEQFF
CDR3 DNA: TGTGCCAGCACGAAGAGAGGGGGTTCCTACAATGAGCAGTTCTTC

clone size: once
V gene: TRBV3-1
D gene: NA
J gene: TRBJ2-6
CDR3 protein: CASSPESSGANVLTF
CDR3 DNA: TGTGCCAGCAGTCCAGAGAGTTCTGGGGCCAACGTCCTGACTTTC

clone size: NA
V gene: TRBV2
D gene: NA
J gene: TRBJ2-6
CDR3 protein: CASANGGANVLTF
CDR3 DNA: TGTGCCAGCGCTAACGGTGGGGCCAACGTCCTGACTTTC

clone size: NA
V gene: TRBV29-1
D gene: TRBD1
J gene: TRBJ2-1
CDR3 protein: CSVGQGLNHEQFF
CDR3 DNA: TGCAGCGTGGGACAGGGATTGAATCATGAGCAGTTCTTC

clone size: NA
V gene: TRBV28
D gene: NA
J gene: TRBJ2-1
CDR3 protein: CASSLVEGGGNYNEQFF
CDR3 DNA: TGTGCCAGCAGTTTAGTGGAGGGAGGGGGTAATTACAATGAGCAGTTCTTC

clone size: many
V gene: TRBV5-1
D gene: TRBD1
J gene: TRBJ1-3
CDR3 protein: CASSRDRADGNTIYF
CDR3 DNA: TGCGCCAGCAGCAGGGACAGGGCAGACGGAAACACCATATATTTT

clone size: NA
V gene: TRBV7-3
D gene: TRBD2
J gene: TRBJ2-1
CDR3 protein: CASSLIGSSGNEQFF
CDR3 DNA: TGTGCCAGCAGCTTAATAGGGTCTAGCGGGAATGAGCAGTTCTTC

clone size: few
V gene: TRBV27
D gene: NA
J gene: TRBJ2-1
CDR3 protein: CASSYRGKRDLSSYNEQFF
CDR3 DNA: TGTGCCAGCAGTTATCGCGGGAAGAGGGACTTGAGCTCCTACAATGAGCAGTTCTTC

clone size: NA
V gene: TRBV7-2
D gene: NA
J gene: TRBJ2-1
CDR3 protein: CASSLRGSGSNNEQFF
CDR3 DNA: TGTGCCAGCAGCTTAAGGGGAAGCGGTTCCAACAATGAGCAGTTCTTC

clone size: few
V gene: TRBV29-1
D gene: TRBD2
J gene: TRBJ2-7
CDR3 protein: CSVEDTSGGSPYEQYF
CDR3 DNA: TGCAGCGTTGAAGATACTAGCGGGGGGTCGCCCTACGAGCAGTACTTC

clone size: many
V gene: TRBV11-2
D gene: NA
J gene: TRBJ1-5
CDR3 protein: CASSLLAGPLGNQPQHF
CDR3 DNA: TGTGCCAGCAGCTTATTGGCGGGACCCTTGGGAAATCAGCCCCAGCATTTT

clone size: NA
V gene: TRBV28
D gene: TRBD1
J gene: TRBJ2-3
CDR3 protein: CASRTGGANRDTQYF
CDR3 DNA: TGTGCCAGCAGGACAGGGGGCGCAAATAGAGATACGCAGTATTTT

clone size: few
V gene: TRBV4-3
D gene: NA
J gene: TRBJ1-3
CDR3 protein: CASSPEASSGNTIYF
CDR3 DNA: TGCGCCAGCAGCCCAGAGGCTTCCTCTGGAAACACCATATATTTT

clone size: NA
V gene: TRBV4-1
D gene: TRBD1
J gene: TRBJ1-5
CDR3 protein: CASSQGPGQGNQPQHF
CDR3 DNA: TGCGCCAGCAGCCAAGGCCCGGGACAGGGCAATCAGCCCCAGCATTTT

clone size: few
V gene: TRBV9
D gene: TRBD2
J gene: TRBJ2-1
CDR3 protein: CASSASGYNEQFF
CDR3 DNA: TGTGCCAGCAGCGCTAGCGGCTACAATGAGCAGTTCTTC

clone size: once
V gene: TRBV19
D gene: NA
J gene: TRBJ2-5
CDR3 protein: CASKKKFTQETQYF
CDR3 DNA: TGTGCCAGTAAGAAGAAGTTTACACAAGAGACCCAGTACTTC